This TCR beta chain stems from a study of OX40 agonist ivuxolimab in advanced cancers. At the level of the whole study: The costimulatory receptor OX40 (CD134) was targeted by ivuxolimab, a fully human IgG2 agonistic monoclonal antibody. The point of sequencing TCRbeta in the periphery was to test whether ivuxolimab changed TCR sequence diversity and drove clonal T-cell expansion. The monotherapy dose-escalation portion (N of about 50 patients) of the phase I ivuxolimab trial is reported in the paper. Among the 52 dose-escalation patients, about 19 had hepatocellular carcinoma, 15 or so melanoma, 9 renal cell carcinoma and 9 head and neck cancer. In the dose-escalation cohort, roughly 80% of patients were male, and the mean age was about 55 years, with a range of roughly 20 to 85. Three dose-escalation patients achieved partial responses, one with hepatocellular carcinoma and two with cutaneous melanoma. Intravenous ivuxolimab was administered to patients every 2 weeks at six dose levels: 0.01, 0.1, 0.3, 1.5, 3 and 10 mg/kg. Prior anti-PD-1, anti-PD-L1 or anti-CTLA-4 therapy was permitted, and checkpoint inhibitors had been received by approximately 39% of dose-escalation patients. The study at large found these results: At doses from 0.1 to 3.0 mg/kg, clonal expansion was seen in both CD4+ and CD8+ blood T cells between baseline and week 6. The antigen specificity of the clonally expanded peripheral T cells was not determined. On average, CD8+ T cells showed more expanded clones than CD4+ T cells after ivuxolimab. Low levels of normalized T-cell clonal expansion were also seen in some patients who did not respond. In the 0.1-3.0 mg/kg groups, partial responders were among the patients with the lowest normalized peripheral clonal expansion, particularly in CD8+ T cells.

For this chain, trimming is 5 bases at the V end and 0 bases at the J end, and the number of junction bases without a gene match is 9. The CDR3 covers 17 residues, taking in both the cysteine and the phenylalanine. CDR3 DNA is the only sequence kept; it has 51 bases, read in frame from the first base. CDR1 is given as LGHNA and CDR2 as YSLEER, both from the germline V gene. To sequence the TCRbeta CDR3 region, genomic DNA was isolated from the sorted cells. The immunoSEQ Assay was used for sequencing of TCRbeta CDR3 regions. TCRdb re-hosts the immuneACCESS table, in-frame sequences only. Its copies lack some clones; in the studies checked, an unresolved V gene accounts for under half of them, and the cause for the rest is not known. This sample lists about 75,000 clones; about nine tenths were detected once. The leading ten clones occupy 0.35% to 0.45% of the sample. The trial excluded patients who had a history of autoimmune disease or who were on systemic immunosuppression. Peripheral blood for TCR sequencing was collected from all dose cohorts at baseline, on cycle 4 day 1, and on cycle 7 day 1. Samples came from an open-label, multicenter, first-in-human phase I dose-escalation trial of ivuxolimab. Adults with locally advanced or metastatic melanoma, renal cell, hepatocellular, or head and neck squamous cell carcinoma were enrolled in the trial. Before TCR sequencing, CD4+ and CD8+ T cells were separately sorted from peripheral blood.

In this sample, this clone turned up once. Its antigen specificity is not known. No much larger clone is present one base from it, and per-base qualities are unavailable. The TCR sequence derives from an adult with an advanced solid tumor such as melanoma, head and neck, liver or kidney cancer. The rearrangement combines TRBV4-3 with TRBJ1-4; 7 bases in between match TRBD1. The sample consisted of CD4+ or CD8+ T cells sorted from blood, taken in a trial of the OX40 agonist ivuxolimab. The CDR3 reads CASSGRDSLATNEKLFF. The DNA is as follows: TGCGCCAGCAGCGGCCGGGACAGCCTTGCAACTAATGAAAAACTGTTTTTT.